The T cell receptor beta chain under discussion was sequenced for a study of lymphopenia after photon versus proton radiotherapy. The data were produced by immunoSEQ multiplex PCR, yet TCRdb's version contains in-frame clones alone and is incomplete. The profile shows 7,000 to 9,000 clones, roughly 93% of them singletons. As regards this clone: What it binds is not known.

Broader study findings: Only patients who died were analyzed for survival; proton advantage is unproven. Photon-treated patients lost naive T cells and TCR diversity; proton-treated stayed stable.

The source material was peripheral blood, sampled from a patient treated with photon-based radiotherapy. This sequence was found in a woman aged 50 to 60 with cholangiocarcinoma.

CDR3 bases: TGTGCCAGTAGTCCCGGACAGGGAAGTGGAAACACCATATATTTT. Translated: CASSPGQGSGNTIYF. This chain connects TRBV19 to TRBJ1-3; 8 bases line up with TRBD1. CDR1 and CDR2 (germline): LNHDA, SQIVND (reference sequence). The CDR3 is 15 amino acids. Unmatched junction bases numbered 6, after V lost 5 bases and J lost 3 bases.